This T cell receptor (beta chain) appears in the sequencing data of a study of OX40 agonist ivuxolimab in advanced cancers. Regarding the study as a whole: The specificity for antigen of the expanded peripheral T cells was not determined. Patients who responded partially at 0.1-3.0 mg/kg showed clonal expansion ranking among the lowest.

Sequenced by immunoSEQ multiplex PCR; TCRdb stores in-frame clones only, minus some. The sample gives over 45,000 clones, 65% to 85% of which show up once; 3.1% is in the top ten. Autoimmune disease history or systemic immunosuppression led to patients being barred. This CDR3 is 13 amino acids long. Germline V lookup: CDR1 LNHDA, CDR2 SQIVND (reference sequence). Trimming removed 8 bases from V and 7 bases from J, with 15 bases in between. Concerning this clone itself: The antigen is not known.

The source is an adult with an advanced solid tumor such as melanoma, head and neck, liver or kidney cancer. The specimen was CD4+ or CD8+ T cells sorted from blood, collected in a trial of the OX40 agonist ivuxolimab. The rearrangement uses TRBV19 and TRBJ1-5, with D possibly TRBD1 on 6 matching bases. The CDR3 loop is CASRGAARQPQHF. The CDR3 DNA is TGTGCCAGTCGGGGGGCAGCGAGACAGCCCCAGCATTTT.